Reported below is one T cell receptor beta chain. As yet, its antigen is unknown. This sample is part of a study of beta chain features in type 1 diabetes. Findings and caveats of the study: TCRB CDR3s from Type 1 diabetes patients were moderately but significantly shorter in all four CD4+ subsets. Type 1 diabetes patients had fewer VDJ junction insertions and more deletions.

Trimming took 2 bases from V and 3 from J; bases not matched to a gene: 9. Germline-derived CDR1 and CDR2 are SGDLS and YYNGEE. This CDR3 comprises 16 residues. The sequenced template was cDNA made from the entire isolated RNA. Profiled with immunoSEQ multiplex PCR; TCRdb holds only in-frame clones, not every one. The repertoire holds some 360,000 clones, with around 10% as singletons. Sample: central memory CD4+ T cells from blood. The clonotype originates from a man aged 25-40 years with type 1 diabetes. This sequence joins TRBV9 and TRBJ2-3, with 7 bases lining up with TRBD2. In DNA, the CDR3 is TGTGCCAGCAGCGTTACTACTAGGGGAGGGACAGATACGCAGTATTTT. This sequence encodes CASSVTTRGGTDTQYF.